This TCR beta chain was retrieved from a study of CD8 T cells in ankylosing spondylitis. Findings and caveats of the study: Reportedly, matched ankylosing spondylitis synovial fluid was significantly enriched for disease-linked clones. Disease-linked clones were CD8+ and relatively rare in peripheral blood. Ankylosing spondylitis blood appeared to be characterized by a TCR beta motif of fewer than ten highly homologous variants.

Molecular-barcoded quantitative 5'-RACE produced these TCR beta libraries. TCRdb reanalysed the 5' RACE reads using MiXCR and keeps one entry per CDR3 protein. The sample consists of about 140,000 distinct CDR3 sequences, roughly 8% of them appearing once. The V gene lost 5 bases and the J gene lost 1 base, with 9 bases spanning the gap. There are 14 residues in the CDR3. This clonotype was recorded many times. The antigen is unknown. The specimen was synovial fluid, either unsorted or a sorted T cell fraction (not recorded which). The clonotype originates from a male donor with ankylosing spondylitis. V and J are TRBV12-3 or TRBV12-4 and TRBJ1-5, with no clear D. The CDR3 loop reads CASSRLESNQPQHF. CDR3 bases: TGTGCCAGCAGTCGTCTAGAGAGCAATCAGCCCCAGCATTTT.